Sequencing of this TCR beta chain was carried out in a study of blood T cell repertoires in COVID-19. Background on the study: Samples came from the United States, Italy and Spain, spanning acute and convalescent COVID-19. Sources were T cells, B-cell-depleted T cells, or PBMCs; the material itself was cDNA or gDNA.

Authors' methods: Researchers report that nucleated cell counts were estimated from reference gene primer amplification. The table came from immunoSEQ multiplex PCR; TCRdb's copy has only in-frame clones and leaves some out. The V and J calls and clone size were taken over from that table, and D and trimming were inferred from the DNA. The data show 150,000 to 200,000 clones, 78% seen once. The TCR comes from a woman older than 75 with active or convalescent COVID-19. The sequenced sample consisted of peripheral blood.

The CDR3, as DNA: TGTGCCAGCAGCTTCGGACAGAAGGATAATTCACCCCTCCACTTT. Its protein is CASSFGQKDNSPLHF. The V and J genes are TRBV7-9 and TRBJ1-6; D might be TRBD1 (6 bases). Trimming pared 3 bases from V and 5 bases from J, leaving 11 bases between. Germline CDR1 is SEHNR and CDR2 is FQNEAQ (reference sequence). CDR3 length equals 15 residues.